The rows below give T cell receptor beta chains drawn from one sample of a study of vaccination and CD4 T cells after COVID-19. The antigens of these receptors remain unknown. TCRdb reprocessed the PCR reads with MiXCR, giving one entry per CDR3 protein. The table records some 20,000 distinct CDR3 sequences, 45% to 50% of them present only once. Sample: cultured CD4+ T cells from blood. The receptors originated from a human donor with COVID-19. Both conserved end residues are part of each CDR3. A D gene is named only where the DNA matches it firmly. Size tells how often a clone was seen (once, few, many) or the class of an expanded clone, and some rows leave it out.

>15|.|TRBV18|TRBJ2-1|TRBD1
TGTGCCAGCTCACTACGACAGGGGACCTACAATGAGCAGTTCTTC
CASSLRQGTYNEQFF
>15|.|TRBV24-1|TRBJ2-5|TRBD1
TGTGCCACCAGTGGCTTGGACAGGGGAGGGGAGACCCAGTACTTC
CATSGLDRGGETQYF
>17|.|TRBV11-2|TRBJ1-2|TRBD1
TGTGCCAGCAGCACGGGAAGGGGGGGGACAGGGCGCTATGGCTACACCTTC
CASSTGRGGTGRYGYTF
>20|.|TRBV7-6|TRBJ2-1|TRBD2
TGTGCCAGCAGCTCCCGCGGGGGGACTAGCGGGGGGCTCTCCTACAATGAGCAGTTCTTC
CASSSRGGTSGGLSYNEQFF
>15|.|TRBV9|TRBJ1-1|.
TGTGCCAGCAGCGTAGGAGGAGTGGTGAACACTGAAGCTTTCTTT
CASSVGGVVNTEAFF
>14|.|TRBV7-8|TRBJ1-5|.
TGTGCCAGCAGCCCCGTTACAGGGAATCAGCCCCAGCATTTT
CASSPVTGNQPQHF
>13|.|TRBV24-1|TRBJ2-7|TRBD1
TGTGCCACCGCTCAGGGGGTAACCTACGAGCAGTACTTC
CATAQGVTYEQYF
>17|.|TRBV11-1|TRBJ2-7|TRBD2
TGTGCCAGCAGCGGACTGCTAGGGACTAGCGGAACCTACGAGCAGTACTTC
CASSGLLGTSGTYEQYF
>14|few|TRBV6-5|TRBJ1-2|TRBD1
TGTGCCAGCAGTTGGAGGGACAGGGACTATGGCTACACCTTC
CASSWRDRDYGYTF
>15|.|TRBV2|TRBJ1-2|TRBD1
TGTGCCAGCAGTATGACAGGGGGCGTCAATAATGGCTACACCTTC
CASSMTGGVNNGYTF
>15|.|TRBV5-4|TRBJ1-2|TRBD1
TGTGCCAGCAGCCTACAGGGGACTGCTAACTATGGCTACACCTTC
CASSLQGTANYGYTF
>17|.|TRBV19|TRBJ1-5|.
TGTGCCAGTAGTATAGTCACAGCCGTTGCTAGCAATCAGCCCCAGCATTTT
CASSIVTAVASNQPQHF
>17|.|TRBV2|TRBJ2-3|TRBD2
TGTGCCAGCAGTGCCCCGTTGGAGCGGGGGGCCACAGATACGCAGTATTTT
CASSAPLERGATDTQYF
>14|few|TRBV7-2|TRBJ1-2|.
TGTGCCAGCAGCCCGAAAACGACAGGTTCTGGCTACACCTTC
CASSPKTTGSGYTF
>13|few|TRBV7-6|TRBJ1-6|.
TGTGCCAGCAGCTTAGTAGTAAATTCACCCCTCCACTTT
CASSLVVNSPLHF
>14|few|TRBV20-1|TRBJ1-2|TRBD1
TGCAGTGCTACCAAAACAGGGGTTAAGGAGGGCCACACCTTC
CSATKTGVKEGHTF
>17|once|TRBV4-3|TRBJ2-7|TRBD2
TGCGCCAGCAGCCAAGGAACCGGGACTAGCGGGACCTACGAGCAGTACTTC
CASSQGTGTSGTYEQYF
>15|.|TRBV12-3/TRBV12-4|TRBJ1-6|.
TGTGCCAGCAGTTTAGATAGGGTAAATAATTCACCCCTCCACTTT
CASSLDRVNNSPLHF
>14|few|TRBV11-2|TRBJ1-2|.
TGTGCCAGCAGCCGAGACGGACCGATATATGGCTACACCTTC
CASSRDGPIYGYTF
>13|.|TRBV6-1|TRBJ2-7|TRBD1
TGTGCCACTGGTGGGACAGGGGATCGTAGGCAGTACTTC
CATGGTGDRRQYF
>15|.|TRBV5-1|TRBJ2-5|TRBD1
TGCGCCAGCAGCTTGACCACAGGGGGCGATGAGACCCAGTACTTC
CASSLTTGGDETQYF
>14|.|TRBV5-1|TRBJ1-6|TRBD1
TGCGCCAGCAGCTTGGACAGGGGAAATTCACCCCTCCACTTT
CASSLDRGNSPLHF
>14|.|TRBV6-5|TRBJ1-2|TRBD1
TGTGCCAGCAGTTGGGACAGGGTTGACTATGGCTACACCTTC
CASSWDRVDYGYTF
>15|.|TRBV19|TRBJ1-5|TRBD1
TGTGCCAGTAGTATTTTGGGACAGGGAGATCAGCCCCAGCATTTT
CASSILGQGDQPQHF
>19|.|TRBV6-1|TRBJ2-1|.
TGTGCCAGCAGTGAAATAGCGGTCGGGAAGGGGACGGGCTACAATGAGCAGTTCTTC
CASSEIAVGKGTGYNEQFF
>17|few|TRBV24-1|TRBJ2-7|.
TGTGCCACCAGTGATTTGAAACTAGTGCAGGGATTATACGAGCAGTACTTC
CATSDLKLVQGLYEQYF
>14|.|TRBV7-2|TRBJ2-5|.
TGTGCCAGCAGCCGAACGGGGCTACAAGAGACCCAGTACTTC
CASSRTGLQETQYF
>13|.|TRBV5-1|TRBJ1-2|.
TGCGCCAGCAGCTTGGTCGGGACCTATGGCTACACCTTC
CASSLVGTYGYTF
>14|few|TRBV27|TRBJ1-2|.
TGTGCCAGCAAACCTCGGGGGGAGTACTATGGCTACACCTTC
CASKPRGEYYGYTF
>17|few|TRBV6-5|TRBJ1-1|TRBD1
TGTGCCAGCAGTTCCGACAGGGGGCGCTTATTGAACACTGAAGCTTTCTTT
CASSSDRGRLLNTEAFF
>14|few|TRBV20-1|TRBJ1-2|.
TGCAGTGCCCGAGCGATCATGGGAGGCTATGGCTACACCTTC
CSARAIMGGYGYTF
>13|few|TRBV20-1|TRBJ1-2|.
TGCAGTGCCCTTGAGCTAAGATCGGTGGGCTACACCTTC
CSALELRSVGYTF
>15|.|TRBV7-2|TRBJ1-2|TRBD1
TGTGCCAGCAGCTTACTCACAGGGGGCATCTATGGCTACACCTTC
CASSLLTGGIYGYTF
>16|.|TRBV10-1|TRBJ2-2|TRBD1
TGCGCCAGCAGTAGGGACAGGTTGACTGGGACCGGGGAGCTGTTTTTT
CASSRDRLTGTGELFF
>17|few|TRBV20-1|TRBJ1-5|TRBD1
TGCAGTGCCAGTGTCCCGCTACAGGGGAGGGGGAATCAGCCCCAGCATTTT
CSASVPLQGRGNQPQHF
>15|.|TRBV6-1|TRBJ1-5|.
TGTGCCAGCAGGCCCAGCGGACCCCGGAATCAGCCCCAGCATTTT
CASRPSGPRNQPQHF
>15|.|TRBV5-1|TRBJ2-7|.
TGCGCCAGCAGCTTGGGGACCGGGGGAGCCTACGAGCAGTACTTC
CASSLGTGGAYEQYF